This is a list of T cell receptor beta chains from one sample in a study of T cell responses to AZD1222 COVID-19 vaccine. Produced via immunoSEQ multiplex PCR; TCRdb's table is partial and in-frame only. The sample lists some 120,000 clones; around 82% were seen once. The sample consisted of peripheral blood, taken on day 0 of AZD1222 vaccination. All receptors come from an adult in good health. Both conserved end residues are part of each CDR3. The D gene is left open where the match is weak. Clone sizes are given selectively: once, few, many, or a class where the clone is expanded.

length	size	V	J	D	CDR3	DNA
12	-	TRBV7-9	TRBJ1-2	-	CASTLIYYGYTF	TGTGCCAGCACATTGATTTACTATGGCTACACCTTC
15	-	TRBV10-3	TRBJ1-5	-	CAISGVPGGGQPQHF	TGTGCCATCAGTGGGGTGCCAGGCGGGGGGCAGCCCCAGCATTTT
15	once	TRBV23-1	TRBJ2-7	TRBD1	CASITTGGLSNEQYF	TGCGCCAGCATTACCACAGGGGGCCTGAGCAACGAGCAGTACTTC
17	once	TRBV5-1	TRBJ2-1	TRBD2	CASSPRLAMGPYAEQFF	TGCGCCAGCAGCCCCAGACTAGCAATGGGGCCCTACGCGGAGCAGTTCTTC
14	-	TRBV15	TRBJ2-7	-	CATSRERTAYEQYF	TGTGCCACCAGCAGAGAAAGGACCGCATACGAGCAGTACTTC
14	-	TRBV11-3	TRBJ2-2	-	CASSSRSNTGELFF	TGTGCCAGCAGCTCCCGTTCTAACACCGGGGAGCTGTTTTTT
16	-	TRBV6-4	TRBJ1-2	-	CASSDSRDPHPEGYTF	TGTGCCAGCAGTGACTCCCGGGACCCACACCCGGAGGGCTACACCTTC
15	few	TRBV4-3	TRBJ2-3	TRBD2	CASSPSGGAADTLYF	TGCGCCAGCAGCCCTAGCGGGGGGGCCGCAGATACGCTGTATTTT
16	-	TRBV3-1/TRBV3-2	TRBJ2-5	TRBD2	CASSQAGGLPKETQYF	TGTGCCAGCAGCCAGGCGGGGGGACTCCCAAAAGAGACCCAGTACTTC
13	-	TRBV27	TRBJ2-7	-	CASSLRGGDEQYF	TGTGCCAGCAGTCTAAGGGGGGGGGACGAGCAGTACTTC
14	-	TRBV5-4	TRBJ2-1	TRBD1	CASSSRQGGSEQFF	TGTGCCAGCAGCTCTAGACAGGGTGGGTCTGAGCAGTTCTTC
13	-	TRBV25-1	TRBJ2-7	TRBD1	CASNPTGVGEQYF	TGTGCCAGCAACCCGACAGGGGTCGGCGAGCAGTACTTC
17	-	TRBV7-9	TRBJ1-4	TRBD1	CASSPILGTARGEKLFF	TGTGCCAGCAGCCCCATTTTAGGGACAGCGAGGGGTGAAAAACTGTTTTTT
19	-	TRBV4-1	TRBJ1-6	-	CASSQEDGIFGSPNSPLHF	TGCGCCAGCAGCCAAGAAGACGGCATTTTTGGGAGTCCCAATTCACCCCTCCACTTT
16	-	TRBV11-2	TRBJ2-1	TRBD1	CASSLGGTGLADEQFF	TGTGCCAGCAGCTTAGGGGGGACAGGGCTCGCGGATGAGCAGTTCTTC
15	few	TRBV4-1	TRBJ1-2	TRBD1	CASSGTELPNYGYTF	TGCGCCAGCAGTGGGACAGAACTACCTAACTATGGCTACACCTTC
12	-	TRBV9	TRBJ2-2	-	CASGSLTGELFF	TGTGCCAGCGGGAGCCTAACCGGGGAGCTGTTTTTT
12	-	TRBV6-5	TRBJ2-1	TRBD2	CAIRPGGNEQFF	TGTGCCATCAGACCGGGGGGCAATGAGCAGTTCTTC
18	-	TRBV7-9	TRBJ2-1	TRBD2	CASSLGPRAGGSYNEQFF	TGTGCCAGCAGCTTAGGGCCCCGCGCGGGGGGGTCCTACAATGAGCAGTTCTTC
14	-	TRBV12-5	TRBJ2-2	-	CASGAGANTGELFF	TGTGCTAGCGGGGCAGGCGCGAACACCGGGGAGCTGTTTTTT
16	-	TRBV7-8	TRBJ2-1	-	CASSLVLLGGMGEQFF	TGTGCCAGCAGCTTAGTTCTGTTGGGGGGCATGGGTGAGCAGTTCTTC
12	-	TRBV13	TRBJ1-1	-	CASSLAYTEAFF	TGTGCCAGCAGCTTAGCGTACACTGAAGCTTTCTTT
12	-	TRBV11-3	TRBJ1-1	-	CASSLSETEAFF	TGTGCCAGCAGCCTTAGTGAAACTGAAGCTTTCTTT
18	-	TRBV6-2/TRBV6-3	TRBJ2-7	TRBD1	CASSYSSSPGQGAYEQYF	TGTGCCAGCAGTTACTCCTCTTCGCCGGGACAGGGGGCCTACGAGCAGTACTTC
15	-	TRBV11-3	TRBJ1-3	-	CASSHDRSSGNTIYF	TGTGCCAGCAGCCATGACAGGTCCTCTGGAAACACCATATATTTT
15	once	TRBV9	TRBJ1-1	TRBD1	CASSVEGTDYTEAFF	TGTGCCAGCAGCGTAGAGGGGACAGACTACACTGAAGCTTTCTTT
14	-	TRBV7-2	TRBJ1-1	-	CASSWATGSTEAFF	TGTGCCAGCAGCTGGGCGACAGGTAGCACTGAAGCTTTCTTT
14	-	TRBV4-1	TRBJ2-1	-	CASSRIGLYNEQFF	TGCGCCAGCAGCCGAATTGGACTCTACAATGAGCAGTTCTTC
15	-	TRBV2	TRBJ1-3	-	CASSDWTYGGNTIYF	TGTGCCAGCAGTGATTGGACTTATGGGGGAAACACCATATATTTT
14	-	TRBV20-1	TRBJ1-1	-	CSASTDMKDTEAFF	TGCAGTGCTAGTACGGATATGAAGGACACTGAAGCTTTCTTT
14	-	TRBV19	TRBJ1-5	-	CASSIQGFNQPQHF	TGTGCCAGTAGTATACAGGGCTTCAATCAGCCCCAGCATTTT
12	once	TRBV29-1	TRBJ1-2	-	CSVATGTYGYTF	TGCAGCGTAGCGACTGGCACCTATGGCTACACCTTC
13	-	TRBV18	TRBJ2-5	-	CASSPSPKETQYF	TGTGCCAGCTCACCAAGTCCCAAAGAGACCCAGTACTTC
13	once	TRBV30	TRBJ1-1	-	CAWMRNLNTEAFF	TGTGCCTGGATGAGGAACCTAAACACTGAAGCTTTCTTT
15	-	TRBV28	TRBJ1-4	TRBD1	CATSTGGAAGEKLFF	TGTGCCACCTCCACAGGGGGCGCCGCTGGTGAAAAACTGTTTTTT
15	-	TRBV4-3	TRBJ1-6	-	CASSQDAGDGSPLHF	TGCGCCAGCAGCCAAGATGCCGGGGATGGTTCACCCCTCCACTTT
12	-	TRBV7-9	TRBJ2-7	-	CASSLSGYEQYF	TGTGCCAGCAGCTTGAGTGGGTACGAGCAGTACTTC
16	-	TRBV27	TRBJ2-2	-	CASSLTGWGNTGELFF	TGTGCCAGCAGTTTAACCGGCTGGGGGAACACCGGGGAGCTGTTTTTT
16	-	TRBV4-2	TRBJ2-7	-	CASSQVGTASSYEQYF	TGTGCCAGCAGCCAAGTCGGCACGGCGAGCTCCTACGAGCAGTACTTC
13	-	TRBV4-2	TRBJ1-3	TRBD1	CASSDRGGNTIYF	TGTGCCAGCAGCGACAGGGGTGGAAACACCATATATTTT
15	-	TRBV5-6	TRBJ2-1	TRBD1	CASIPGQSPSDEQFF	TGTGCCAGCATTCCGGGACAGTCGCCTTCAGATGAGCAGTTCTTC